The 25 T cell receptor beta chains presented below share a single source sample, sequenced in a study of blood T cell repertoires in COVID-19. Assay: immunoSEQ multiplex PCR; the TCRdb copy retains only in-frame clones and omits some. This sample has roughly 670,000 clones, with just under 90% found just once. The sequencing sample was made of peripheral blood. These TCRs come from a woman between 18 and 30 years old with acute or convalescent COVID-19.

Only a few counts were recorded for this clone. This chain connects TRBV6-2 or TRBV6-3 to TRBJ2-7; possible D gene TRBD1, 6 bases. Trimming left V 0 bases short and J 0 bases short, with 6 bases between. Germline V gives CDR1 MNHEY, CDR2 SVGEGT. The CDR3 runs 14 residues. The CDR3 DNA follows: TGTGCCAGCAGTTACTCGGACAGCTCCTACGAGCAGTACTTC. Amino acid sequence: CASSYSDSSYEQYF.

This chain connects TRBV6-6 to TRBJ1-5; no firm D call. CDR3 size: 14 residues. Trimming stripped 6 bases from V and 0 bases from J, with 9 bases between. From germline, CDR1 is MNHNY and CDR2 SVGAGI (reference sequence). The CDR3 loop is CASRTDYSNQPQHF. The CDR3 nucleotides read TGTGCCAGCAGGACGGACTATAGCAATCAGCCCCAGCATTTT.

A remark on this clone: The junction shows a germline mismatch at one end, possibly a read error. The V and J genes are TRBV5-6 and TRBJ1-5; no reliable D call. The CDR3 extends over 14 amino acids. Germline loops: CDR1 SGHDT, CDR2 YYEEEE. The CDR3 DNA reads as TGTGCCAGCAGCTTGGGGCCTAGCCATCAGCCCCAGCATTTT. As protein: CASSLGPSHQPQHF.

The CDR3 loop reads CASSPTSGDAFNQPQHF. The CDR3 DNA sequence: TGCGCCAGCAGCCCGACTTCAGGGGATGCATTCAATCAGCCCCAGCATTTT. The chain combines TRBV5-1 with TRBJ1-5; D possibly corresponds to TRBD1 (6 bases). V gave up 4 bases and J gave up 3 bases, with 20 bases separating them. This CDR3 comprises 17 residues. CDR1 and CDR2 from the germline V gene are SGHRS and YFSETQ.

CDR3 sequence reads: CASIGSGGGVDNQPQHF. CDR3 coding DNA: TGTGCCAGTATCGGCTCGGGCGGGGGTGTAGACAATCAGCCCCAGCATTTT. This chain connects TRBV19 to TRBJ1-5; TRBD1 might be the D (5 bases). This CDR3 region has 17 residues. Germline-derived CDR1 and CDR2 are LNHDA and SQIVND (reference sequence). Trimming stripped 7 bases from V and 3 bases from J, with 22 bases between.

V and J are TRBV5-6 and TRBJ2-3, with TRBD2 matching over 10 bases. The ends lost 2 bases at V and 7 bases at J; junction bases unmatched: 10. This CDR3 spans 16 amino acids. Looked up from germline, CDR1 is SGHDT and CDR2 is YYEEEE. In DNA form, the CDR3 reads TGTGCCAGCAGCTTTGGGGCTAGCGGGGGTCCGAATACGCAGTATTTT. Translated: CASSFGASGGPNTQYF. Looking up the rest from reference TRBV5-6 and TRBJ2-3 gives the full variable domain: DAGVTQSPTHLIKTRGQQVTLRCSPKSGHDTVSWYQQALGQGPQFIFQYYEEEERQRGNFPDRFSGHQFPNYSSELNVNALLLGDSALYLCASSFGASGGPNTQYFGPGTRLTVL.

The V and J genes are TRBV5-6 and TRBJ1-1; 8 bases are shared with TRBD1. V lost 4 bases and J lost 4; bases outside the gene matches: 12. Germline V gene data show CDR1 as SGHDT and CDR2 as YYEEEE. The CDR3 spans 16 residues. CDR3 in amino acids: CASSPIRTGSGTEAFF. CDR3 coding DNA: TGTGCCAGCAGCCCTATTCGGACAGGGTCGGGCACTGAAGCTTTCTTT.

V gene TRBV30 combines with J gene TRBJ1-1, with 7 bases that match TRBD1. Germline V gene lookup returns CDR1 GTSNPN and CDR2 SVGIG (reference sequence). This CDR3 comprises 15 residues. V gave up 3 bases and J gave up 6 bases; unmatched junction bases: 13. As DNA, the CDR3 is TGTGCCTGGAGGGACTACAGGGGCCCCCTCCCTGAAGCTTTCTTT. Protein sequence: CAWRDYRGPLPEAFF.

The genes are TRBV3-1 (or the pseudogene TRBV3-2) and TRBJ2-7, with a possible D match to TRBD2 (6 bases). The CDR3 sequence is 14 residues long. The V and J ends lost 7 bases and 0 bases respectively, with 13 bases between them. Looked up from germline, CDR1 is LGHDT and CDR2 is YNNKEL (reference sequence). In DNA form, the CDR3 reads TGTGCCAGCACCCGACGGGGGAGCTCCTACGAGCAGTACTTC. Its protein product is CASTRRGSSYEQYF.

The CDR3 protein is CASSSWTSPSSYEQYF. In nucleotides, the CDR3 is TGTGCCAGCAGTTCCTGGACTAGCCCAAGCTCCTACGAGCAGTACTTC. The chain is built from TRBV6-6 and TRBJ2-7; 8 bases match TRBD2. V was pared by 4 bases and J by 0 bases, with 8 bases of the junction left unmatched. The CDR3 totals 16 residues. CDR1 MNHNY and CDR2 SVGAGI come from the germline V gene (reference sequence).

This chain connects TRBV21-1 to TRBJ1-5; the D segment call TRBD1 is taken from the table without a DNA check. TRBV21-1 is annotated as a pseudogene. This CDR3 comprises 19 residues. The DNA for the CDR3 is TGTGCCAGCAGCACGGGACAGCCACCGATATTTTCTGGCAATCAGCCCCAGCATTTT. The encoded protein is CASSTGQPPIFSGNQPQHF.

The chain recombines TRBV6-4 with TRBJ2-1; D call uncertain. The CDR3 runs 13 residues. Trimming removed 6 bases at V and 8 bases at J, with 14 bases between. From germline, CDR1 is MRHNA and CDR2 SNTAGT. CDR3 amino acids: CASSRLFGDEQFF. Here the CDR3 DNA reads TGTGCCAGCAGCCGACTCTTTGGCGATGAGCAGTTCTTC.

The chain couples TRBV4-1 to TRBJ2-5, with D perhaps matching TRBD2 (6 bases). Germline V lookup: CDR1 MGHRA, CDR2 YSYEKL. This CDR3 spans 14 amino acids. Trimming stripped 3 bases from V and 5 bases from J, with 13 bases between. CDR3 in amino acids: CASSQVLATETQYF. Here the CDR3 DNA reads TGCGCCAGCAGCCAGGTACTAGCCACGGAGACCCAGTACTTC.

The chain combines TRBV6-5 with TRBJ1-6; D is ambiguous. V gave up 7 bases and J gave up 7 bases, with 14 bases separating them. CDR1 and CDR2 from the germline V gene are MNHEY and SVGAGI. The CDR3 has 14 amino acids. DNA of the CDR3: TGTGCCAGCACTGTCGTAGGAGGGAATTCACCCCTCCACTTT. Translation: CASTVVGGNSPLHF.

The chain joins TRBV19 to TRBJ1-3; 7 nucleotides line up with TRBD1. The V gene end was trimmed by 10 bases and the J gene end by 1 base; junction bases not matched to a gene: 10. Germline V gene lookup returns CDR1 LNHDA and CDR2 SQIVND (reference sequence). The CDR3 extends over 15 amino acids. CDR3 coding DNA: TGTGCCACCGTGACAGGGTTGCATTCTGGAAACACCATATATTTT. Its translation: CATVTGLHSGNTIYF.

The chain carries TRBV12-3 or TRBV12-4 and TRBJ2-5; D possibly corresponds to TRBD2 (6 bases). With 5 bases removed from V and 4 bases from J, the gap between germline ends came to 11 bases. The CDR3 has 13 amino acids. The CDR3 loop reads CASSIGGRETQYF. CDR3 nucleotide sequence: TGTGCCAGCAGTATTGGGGGGAGAGAGACCCAGTACTTC.

The J gene is TRBJ1-3, the V gene TRBV3-1 (or the pseudogene TRBV3-2); D is undetermined. CDR3 length equals 16 residues. Germline V gene lookup returns CDR1 LGHDT and CDR2 YNNKEL (reference sequence). V dropped 1 base and J dropped 0 bases, with 10 bases sitting between them. The CDR3 bases are TGTGCCAGCAGCCAAGCTGGCTCACGCTCTGGAAACACCATATATTTT. Residues: CASSQAGSRSGNTIYF.

About this clone: Compared with germline, one end of the junction differs, possibly owing to a read error. The chain employs TRBV24-1 and TRBJ1-3; 7 nucleotides line up with TRBD1. The germline CDR1 and CDR2 sequences are KGHDR and SFDVKD. The CDR3 runs 18 residues. CDR3 bases: TGTGCCACCAGTGATTTGACCGGACAGGTAGTCTCTAGAAACACCATATATTTT. It translates to CATSDLTGQVVSRNTIYF.

This chain joins TRBV19 and TRBJ1-5; D unresolved. The CDR3 spans 16 residues. V lost 5 bases and J lost 2, with 16 bases in between. Germline V gives CDR1 LNHDA, CDR2 SQIVND (reference sequence). The CDR3 nucleotides read TGTGCCAGTAGTCCCTCCTTCGGGGATGGCAATCAGCCCCAGCATTTT. Translating it yields CASSPSFGDGNQPQHF.

This sequence joins TRBV5-6 and TRBJ1-1, with D perhaps TRBD1 (6 bases). This CDR3 contains 16 residues. From germline, CDR1 is SGHDT and CDR2 YYEEEE. Trimming took off 0 bases at V and 1 base at J, with 13 bases between the two ends. Here the CDR3 DNA reads TGTGCCAGCAGCTTGGGAGTAGCCAGGGGGAACACTGAAGCTTTCTTT. Protein: CASSLGVARGNTEAFF.

The chain recombines TRBV5-1 with TRBJ1-2; TRBD1 agrees at 7 bases. V was pared by 3 bases and J by 1 base, with 15 bases of the junction left unmatched. The V gene's germline CDR1 is SGHRS and CDR2 YFSETQ. The CDR3 consists of 18 residues. CDR3 loop: CASSSETGQLGGNYGYTF. The CDR3 bases are TGCGCCAGCAGCTCTGAGACGGGACAGTTGGGAGGTAACTATGGCTACACCTTC.

This clone was detected once. The rearrangement joins TRBV9 to TRBJ1-5; unclear D gene. Trimming took 2 bases from V and 0 from J, leaving 15 bases between them. There are 17 residues in the CDR3. The germline V gene encodes CDR1 SGDLS and CDR2 YYNGEE. The DNA for the CDR3 is TGTGCCAGCAGCGTCGGGGAGTACCCCACTAGCAATCAGCCCCAGCATTTT. Protein product: CASSVGEYPTSNQPQHF.

V and J are TRBV7-3 and TRBJ2-1; 10 bases map to TRBD2. The length of the CDR3 is 15 residues. Trimming took 4 bases from V and 7 from J; bases not matched to a gene: 7. Germline loops: CDR1 SGHTA, CDR2 FQGTGA. The CDR3 region is CASSSERGGPNEQFF. In DNA form, the CDR3 reads TGTGCCAGCAGCTCCGAGCGGGGGGGCCCGAATGAGCAGTTCTTC.

This clone was recorded only once. The V and J genes are TRBV3-1 (or the pseudogene TRBV3-2) and TRBJ2-7; 12 bases are a match to TRBD2. This CDR3 is built from 15 residues. Germline values: CDR1 LGHDT, CDR2 YNNKEL (reference sequence). V shed 4 bases, J shed 2 bases, and the junction held 3 bases outside the gene matches. The CDR3 DNA reads as TGTGCCAGCAGCCTGGGACTAGCGGGCACCTACGAGCAGTACTTC. Translated: CASSLGLAGTYEQYF.

The gene calls are TRBV6-5 and TRBJ2-1; TRBD2 is a possible D gene (6 bases). V was cut by 7 bases and J by 8 bases, with 21 bases left in between. Germline assignment: CDR1 MNHEY and CDR2 SVGAGI. The CDR3 loop spans 15 amino acids. Written as DNA, the CDR3 is TGTGCCAGCACCAACCCCGGGGGTTCCCTAGATGAGCAGTTCTTC. This encodes CASTNPGGSLDEQFF.